This T cell receptor (beta chain) was found in a study of blood T cell repertoires in COVID-19. Looking at the study overall: The origin of the acute and convalescent COVID-19 samples was the United States, Italy and Spain.

Enrollment of patients from Seattle took place during active infection, with longitudinal follow-up. Study processing details: Estimation of nucleated cell counts was performed using reference gene primer amplification. Measured with immunoSEQ multiplex PCR; TCRdb has only the in-frame clones, and not every one. The V and J calls and clone size come from that table; D and trimming were worked out from the DNA. Here the sample spans 70,000 to 95,000 clones, roughly nine tenths being singletons. V lost 1 base, J lost 5 bases, and 11 bases lay in between. Germline CDR1 and CDR2: MDHEN and SYDVKM. This CDR3 is built from 14 residues.

The specimen sequenced was peripheral blood. The clonotype was recovered from a man aged 50-60 years with COVID-19, enrolled during active disease. The gene calls are TRBV28 and TRBJ1-2, with TRBD1 as a possible D gene (5 bases). The CDR3 DNA follows: TGTGCCAGCAGTTTATCGGGCGGGGGTTATGGCTACACCTTC. Residues: CASSLSGGGYGYTF.